The present T cell receptor beta chain was sequenced within a study of cytomegalovirus exposure and HLA in healthy donors. Study as a whole: A prior analysis found some 110 million unique TCR beta sequences from around 190 million T cells. The study, taken as a whole, reports: Later work found most CMV-associated TCR beta chains apparently HLA-restricted. Three chains linked to CMV were shown in vitro to be specific for CMV antigens. Further analysis was carried out later, and it showed several of the most significant clusters appearing linked to common viral pathogens.

Primers for the PCR totalled 60 Vbeta and 13 Jbeta. Using immunoSEQ multiplex PCR, the repertoire was profiled, and TCRdb retains in-frame clones only, with some absent. The sample carries about 97,000 clones, around three quarters recorded once. With respect to this clone: Its matching antigen is unknown.

Germline V lookup: CDR1 SGHVT, CDR2 SQSDAQ. This CDR3 comprises 13 residues. Trimming removed 8 bases at V and 3 bases at J, with 13 bases between. The origin of this receptor is a male donor in good health and CMV-seropositive. The chain is built from TRBV7-4 and TRBJ1-1; the D gene is possibly TRBD1 (6 bases). The sequenced material came from PBMCs. The CDR3 sequence: CASPRGAYTEAFF. The CDR3, as DNA: TGTGCCAGCCCCCGGGGGGCTTACACTGAAGCTTTCTTT.